This T cell receptor beta chain was found in a study of T cells in Graves' hyperthyroidism and ophthalmopathy. Study context: Peripheral blood was collected at initial diagnosis, before any treatment.

RNA transcripts were the template for amplifying TCR beta CDR3 regions. HTBI primers drove first-round RT-PCR of the TCR CDR3. A single record per CDR3 protein comes from TCRdb applying MiXCR to the multiplex PCR reads. The sample records roughly 240,000 distinct CDR3 sequences, approximately 23% being singletons. This clonotype has more than one count but fewer than ten. What it binds is unknown. One base away lies a much larger clone, so this may be a sequencing read error. The CDR3 length is 16 residues. Germline values: CDR1 SGHAT, CDR2 FQNNGV. The trim removed 5 bases at V and 5 bases at J, leaving 14 bases unmatched. The study, taken as a whole, reports: Most thyroid clonotypes with frequency above 0.001 were detected in blood. In simple terms, a model built on 13 V-J features told ophthalmopathy apart from stable hyperthyroidism.

Sequences were obtained from blood. The source of this sequence is a middle-aged woman with Graves' ophthalmopathy. The chain combines TRBV11-2 with TRBJ2-7; 8 bases map to TRBD2. The CDR3 is CASSKRGPAGDHEQYF. DNA for the CDR3: TGTGCCAGCAGCAAAAGAGGCCCAGCGGGAGACCACGAGCAGTACTTC. The complete variable domain, with remaining parts taken from reference TRBV11-2 and TRBJ2-7, reads EAGVAQSPRYKIIEKRQSVAFWCNPISGHATLYWYQQILGQGPKLLIQFQNNGVVDDSQLPKDRFSAERLKGVDSTLKIQPAKLEDSAVYLCASSKRGPAGDHEQYFGPGTRLTVT.